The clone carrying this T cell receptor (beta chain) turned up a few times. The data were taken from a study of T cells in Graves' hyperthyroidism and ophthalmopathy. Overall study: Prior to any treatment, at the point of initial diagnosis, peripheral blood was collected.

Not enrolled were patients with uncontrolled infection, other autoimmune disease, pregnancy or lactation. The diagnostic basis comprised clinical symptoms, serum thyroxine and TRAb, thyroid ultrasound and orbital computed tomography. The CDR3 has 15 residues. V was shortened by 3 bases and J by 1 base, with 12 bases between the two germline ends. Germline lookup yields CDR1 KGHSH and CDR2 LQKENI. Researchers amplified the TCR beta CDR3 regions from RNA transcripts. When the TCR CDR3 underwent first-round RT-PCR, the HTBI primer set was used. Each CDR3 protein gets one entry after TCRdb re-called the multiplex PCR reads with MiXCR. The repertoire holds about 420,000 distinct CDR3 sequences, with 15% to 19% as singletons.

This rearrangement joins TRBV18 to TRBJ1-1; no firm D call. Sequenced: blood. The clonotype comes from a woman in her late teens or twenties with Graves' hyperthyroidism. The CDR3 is CASSPLLQPNTEAFF. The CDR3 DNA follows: TGTGCCAGCTCACCTTTATTACAGCCGAACACTGAAGCTTTCTTT.